What follows is one TCR beta chain and its context. Its antigen is undetermined. The data originate from a study of T cell repertoires in cytomegalovirus infection. Overall study: Peptides in the study included HLA-C-restricted and HLA-B-restricted CMV epitopes. Public TCR beta signatures were indicative of both CMV infection and a matching HLA type. Regarding the study as a whole: Carriers of CMV plus the relevant HLA were identified by cumulative public TCR beta family frequency.

V lost 3 bases and J 9 bases, leaving 17 bases between the germline ends. Germline values: CDR1 MDHEN, CDR2 SYDVKM. The CDR3 totals 14 residues. One entry per CDR3 protein, called by TCRdb with MiXCR from the reads. Of hundreds of thousands of distinct CDR3 sequences detected, around a third appear once; the ten largest clones hold around a sixth. This clonotype was obtained from a human donor in good health (CMV status not recorded). Some clones in this sample may be carry-over from other donors' samples. This chain links TRBV28 with TRBJ2-5; TRBD2 might be the D (5 bases). Sequences were derived from cultured PBMCs, sampled from culture after CMV antigen stimulation. The CDR3 protein is CASSFKDPRVPQYF. In DNA, the CDR3 is TGTGCCAGCAGTTTTAAGGACCCGAGGGTGCCCCAGTACTTC.